This TCR beta chain came from a study of T cell changes during pregnancy in multiple sclerosis (dated by TCRdb to the late 2010s). About the full investigation: In women with multiple sclerosis, the researchers looked at how the T cell repertoire shifted as pregnancy progressed.

About this clone itself: No cognate antigen has been identified for it. No qualities accompany the bases; no much larger clone lies one base away.

Looking up the germline V gene (reference sequence) yields CDR1 MNHNY and CDR2 SVGAGI. Counted from cysteine to phenylalanine, this CDR3 has 12 amino acids. The only DNA kept is the CDR3, 36 bases in frame from the first base. V is pared back by 9 bases and J by 4 bases, with 12 bases lying between the germline termini. Library generation was performed with the immunoSEQ multiplex PCR assay. Sourced from immuneACCESS, this table was stored by TCRdb with only in-frame sequences that have V and J called. A share of the clones is absent; for the studies checked, an unresolved V gene accounts for under half, and the remainder has no known explanation. Across this sample there are tens of thousands of clones, with roughly 92% seen only once. Jointly, the top ten make up approximately 2.1% of the sample.

This TCR derives from a female donor with multiple sclerosis, enrolled in a pregnancy study. The chain joins TRBV6-6 to TRBJ1-1; matching of 6 bases hints at TRBD1 as the D gene. The sequenced sample was peripheral blood, obtained before pregnancy. The nucleotide sequence is given as TGTGCCAGTAGGACAGTGATCACTGAAGCTTTCTTT. Translation gives CASRTVITEAFF.